This T cell receptor beta chain originates from a study of vaccination effects on CD4 cells after COVID-19. Study conclusions and caveats: Infection-derived and vaccine-derived clones contracted markedly late after vaccination.

Pools of viral peptides were used by the ViraFEST assay to expand antigen-specific CD4+ T cells ahead of sequencing. Scientists isolated CD4+ T cells after an approximately 10-day culture period ended. Everyone in the study got two shots of either the BNT162b2 or mRNA-1273 vaccine. IL-2 medium took the place of half the medium on both days 3 and 7. Profiling relied on immunoSEQ multiplex PCR, and the TCRdb table lists in-frame clones only, not all of them. The data hold roughly 24,000 clones, with around 74% observed a single time. As to this clone: Its specificity is not known.

The specimen comprised CD4+ T cells from PBMCs cultured with HCoV-NL63 spike peptides, sampled after COVID-19 vaccination. The clonotype comes from a human donor who received a COVID-19 vaccine.

CDR3 amino acids: CASSPSDTGNTIYF. Written as DNA, the CDR3 is TGTGCCAGCAGCCCCTCGGACACTGGAAACACCATATATTTT. The J gene is TRBJ1-3, the V gene TRBV7-6; D may be TRBD1 (5 bases). CDR3 length: 14 amino acids. The germline gives CDR1 SGHVS, CDR2 FNYEAQ. Trimming left V 5 bases short and J 2 bases short, with 10 bases between.